The clone carrying this TCR beta chain was counted a single time. For recovered donors of Cohort 3, there were two negative PCRs, clearance, or symptom resolution. The source of the sample is a study of blood T cell repertoires in COVID-19. Study-level background: Acute-phase and convalescent COVID-19 samples originated in the United States, Italy and Spain.

Per the germline V gene, CDR1 is SNHLY and CDR2 is FYNNEI. This CDR3 region has 13 residues. Trimming removed 7 bases at V and 3 bases at J, with 12 bases between. Authors' methods: How many nucleated cells were present was estimated from reference gene primer amplification. The repertoire was sequenced with immunoSEQ multiplex PCR; TCRdb's copy has only in-frame clones and lacks some. That table furnishes V, J and clone size, whereas the DNA furnished D and trimming. Seen here are roughly 250,000 clones, 80% to 95% observed once, and the top ten hold 1.9%. Sequenced: PBMCs or T cells enriched from blood (not recorded which). This TCR derives from a woman under 30 who had recovered from COVID-19. J is TRBJ1-2 and V is TRBV2; no clear D gene. Here the CDR3 reads CASKFGRDYGYTF. The CDR3 bases are TGTGCCAGCAAGTTCGGGAGGGACTATGGCTACACCTTC.